This T cell receptor (beta chain) originates from a study of OX40 agonist ivuxolimab in advanced cancers. Method: immunoSEQ multiplex PCR; TCRdb's copy keeps in-frame clones and lacks some. The table lists about 58,000 clones, about 81% of them singletons. The CDR3 loop spans 14 amino acids. Looked up from germline, CDR1 is SGHRS and CDR2 is YFSETQ. Drawing of blood for sampling happened at baseline, at cycle 4 day 1, and at cycle 7 day 1. Concerning this clone itself: One end of the junction is discordant with germline, which a read error may explain.

The source of this sequence is an adult with an advanced solid tumor such as melanoma, head and neck, liver or kidney cancer. The input for sequencing was CD4+ or CD8+ T cells sorted from blood, taken in a trial of the OX40 agonist ivuxolimab. This rearrangement joins TRBV5-1 to TRBJ2-3; D gene unclear. The CDR3 DNA reads as TGTGCCAGCAGCTTGGGCAGGAGCACAGATACGCAGTATTTT. Its protein is CASSLGRSTDTQYF.